A single sample gave rise to the 6 T cell receptor beta chains below, sequenced in a study of T cells in Graves' hyperthyroidism and ophthalmopathy. Amplification of TCR beta CDR3 regions was performed using RNA transcripts as template. Carried out on the TCR CDR3, a first-round RT-PCR used the HTBI primer set. In TCRdb, the multiplex PCR reads were re-called with MiXCR into one record per CDR3 protein. The repertoire holds about 480,000 distinct CDR3 sequences, with approximately 15% as singletons. Sequenced: blood. The receptors here all came from a woman aged 18-30 years with Graves' hyperthyroidism.

This chain uses TRBV30 with TRBJ1-1; D not resolved. Germline CDR1 reads GTSNPN; CDR2 reads SVGIG (reference sequence). The CDR3 extends over 14 amino acids. V was pared by 0 bases and J by 1 base, with 9 bases between. CDR3 DNA sequence: TGTGCCTGGAGTGTTAGGACGGGGAACACTGAAGCTTTCTTT. This gives the protein CAWSVRTGNTEAFF.

This clonotype was counted at least ten times. This chain joins TRBV18 and TRBJ2-7, with no clear D. Germline loops: CDR1 KGHSH, CDR2 LQKENI. The V end lost 5 bases, the J end lost 7 bases, and 15 bases lay between the germline ends. The CDR3 covers 13 residues. CDR3 DNA: TGTGCCAGCTCAAGCGATGCTTTGGAGGAGCAGTACGTC. This encodes CASSSDALEEQYV.

This clonotype was recorded at least ten times. The V and J genes are TRBV3-1 and TRBJ2-7; weak D call: TRBD1 (6 bases). The CDR3 consists of 14 residues. CDR1 is LGHDT, CDR2 YNNKEL, per germline (reference sequence). Between the trimmed V and J ends, which lost 0 bases and 2 bases, there was a span of 8 bases. CDR3 DNA sequence: TGTGCCAGCAGCCAAGACCCAGGGGCCTACGAGCAGTACGTC. The encoded protein is CASSQDPGAYEQYV.

CDR3 in amino acids: CASSGLQGDTQYF. DNA of the CDR3: TGTGCCAGCAGTGGCCTCCAGGGGGATACGCAGTATTTT. The rearrangement links TRBV2 to TRBJ2-3; the D gene is possibly TRBD1 (6 bases). CDR3 length: 13 residues. The V end lost 4 bases, the J end lost 6 bases, and 11 bases lay between the germline ends. CDR1 is SNHLY, CDR2 FYNNEI, per germline.

The chain links TRBV2 to TRBJ2-5; D is perhaps TRBD1 (6 bases). Trimming took off 6 bases at V and 0 bases at J, with 11 bases between the two ends. The CDR3 has 14 amino acids. Germline CDR1 is SNHLY and CDR2 is FYNNEI. CDR3 sequence: CASRDSSYQETQYF. The CDR3 nucleotides read TGTGCCAGCAGGGACAGTTCGTACCAAGAGACCCAGTACTTC.

This clonotype was detected many times. V is TRBV2 and J is TRBJ2-3, with D unresolved. The V and J ends lost 8 bases and 5 bases respectively, with 14 bases between them. The CDR3 contains 13 residues. CDR1 and CDR2 (germline): SNHLY, FYNNEI. The CDR3 here is CASGERLQDTQYF. Written as DNA, the CDR3 is TGTGCCAGCGGGGAACGACTGCAAGATACGCAGTATTTT.